This entry is about one T cell receptor (beta chain). Its target antigen remains unknown. No base quality values were provided; no much bigger clone lies one nucleotide off. The CDR3 spans 14 residues, from the cysteine through the phenylalanine. Only the CDR3 DNA stays, 42 bases, in frame from base 1. CDR1 and CDR2 were assigned from the germline V gene (reference sequence) as MNHEY and SMNVEV. The junction carries 9 bases between V and J, which are trimmed by 5 bases and 1 base respectively. The data originate from a study of blood T cell repertoires in COVID-19 (dated by TCRdb to about 2020). Describing the broader study: The collaborator samples originated in the United States, Italy and Spain and spanned the acute and convalescent phases of COVID-19. The prospective study material was composed of cDNA or gDNA derived from T cells, B-cell-depleted T cells, or PBMCs. Subjects who had been exposed to COVID-19, were actively infected with it, or had recovered from it provided the deeply sampled blood TCRbeta repertoires that made up the dataset. A freely available public database, intended as a resource for researchers studying the immune response to SARS-CoV-2, is where the repertoires were released. Samples came from the ongoing ImmuneRACE study (first 160 participants) plus 1,254 subjects from 6 global collaborators. Sample metadata almost always included a de-identified subject ID, COVID-19 status, age in years and sex. Where available, HLA class I and class II types were obtained from metadata supplied by the sample provider rather than from assay-based typing.

TCRbeta CDR3 regions were amplified from genomic DNA using the immunoSEQ Assay, a bias-controlled multiplex PCR. For the original study's pipeline: The number of nucleated cells in each sample was estimated from the amplification of reference gene primers within the assay. Sequence reads were collapsed and filtered to measure the absolute abundance of every unique TCRbeta CDR3 rearrangement. For each sample, productive Simpson clonality was calculated as the square root of Simpson's diversity index over productive rearrangements. Held by TCRdb, this immuneACCESS table contains in-frame sequences only and omits some clones. Under half of the omission traces to an unresolved V gene where checked; the cause of the rest is unknown. That table is the source of V, J and clone size, and D and trimming were worked out from the DNA. The sample table contains approximately 190,000 clones; only one count was recorded for approximately 90% of them. In total, the top ten clones hold under 25% of the sample.

The collaborating institutions used their own protocols to collect whole blood in K2EDTA tubes. For TCRbeta analysis, collaborator samples were shipped as frozen whole blood, as isolated PBMCs, or as DNA extracted from either sample type. The investigation overall reported the following: The quantity of clinical and demographic metadata differed by source and by participant and was supplied without curation.

The chain employs TRBV27 and TRBJ1-5, with no D gene named confidently. The sequenced sample consisted of peripheral blood. The origin of this receptor is a man in his 60s with active or convalescent COVID-19. The nucleotide sequence is TGTGCCAGCAGTAGCCGGGGAAGCAATCAGCCCCAGCATTTT. The translation is CASSSRGSNQPQHF.